The 30 T cell receptor beta chains presented below share a single source sample, sequenced in a study of blood T cell repertoires in COVID-19. Sequencing was performed with immunoSEQ multiplex PCR; in TCRdb, only in-frame clones are kept and a portion is missing. This repertoire shows a few hundred thousand clones, approximately 88% found once; its top ten account for 6.9%. Sequencing used peripheral blood. Receptors were obtained from a woman aged 30 to 39 who had recovered from COVID-19.

The rearrangement uses TRBV6-5 and TRBJ2-1; D is possibly TRBD2 (6 bases). This CDR3 is built from 14 residues. CDR1 is MNHEY and CDR2 is SVGAGI in the germline V gene. V was cut by 2 bases and J by 9 bases, with 14 bases left in between. As DNA, the CDR3 is TGTGCCAGCAGTTACGGCTACGGGGGTGGTGAGCAGTTCTTC. Translated: CASSYGYGGGEQFF.

This clone occurred a few times. The gene calls are TRBV6-5 and TRBJ1-1, with 8 bases aligning to TRBD1. V was clipped by 6 bases and J by 5 bases; unmatched bases: 8. Per germline, CDR1 MNHEY and CDR2 SVGAGI. There are 14 residues in the CDR3. Here the CDR3 reads CASRSPGGRTEAFF. The CDR3 DNA reads as TGTGCCAGCAGATCCCCAGGGGGCCGGACTGAAGCTTTCTTT.

The V call is TRBV27, the J call TRBJ2-3; 9 positions agree with TRBD1. Germline-derived CDR1 and CDR2 are MNHEY and SMNVEV (reference sequence). The CDR3 spans 15 residues. The V gene end was trimmed by 5 bases and the J gene end by 1 base; junction bases not matched to a gene: 4. CDR3 residues: CASSHRQGGTDTQYF. For the CDR3, the DNA is TGTGCCAGCAGTCACCGACAGGGGGGCACAGATACGCAGTATTTT.

The J gene is TRBJ1-3, the V gene TRBV7-9, with D hard to call. Germline lookup yields CDR1 SEHNR and CDR2 FQNEAQ (reference sequence). The germline V and J ends were trimmed by 1 base and 0 bases, with 7 bases remaining between them. The CDR3 contains 15 residues. As DNA, the CDR3 is TGTGCCAGCAGCTTAGGGACTACCTCTGGAAACACCATATATTTT. It codes for CASSLGTTSGNTIYF.

The rearrangement uses TRBV28 and TRBJ1-2; D is undetermined. V was pared by 2 bases and J by 4 bases, with 14 bases between. The germline V gene has CDR1 MDHEN and CDR2 SYDVKM. The CDR3 contains 15 residues. CDR3 sequence (DNA): TGTGCCAGCAGTTTACGAGCACAGAATTTCTATGGCTACACCTTC. Its protein is CASSLRAQNFYGYTF.

This CDR3 is CASSVAWPDTQYF. Written as DNA, the CDR3 is TGTGCCAGCAGCGTAGCTTGGCCAGATACGCAGTATTTT. This sequence joins TRBV9 and TRBJ2-3; unclear D gene. V shed 0 bases and J shed 4 bases, with 6 bases lying between them. The length of the CDR3 is 13 residues. CDR1 and CDR2 (germline): SGDLS, YYNGEE.

The chain is built from TRBV28 and TRBJ2-1, with 8 bases lining up with TRBD2. CDR3 length: 14 residues. V lost 3 bases to trimming and J lost 5 bases; unmatched junction nucleotides: 3. Germline assignment: CDR1 MDHEN and CDR2 SYDVKM. CDR3 in amino acids: CASSFSGENNEQFF. The CDR3 DNA reads as TGTGCCAGCAGTTTTAGCGGGGAGAACAATGAGCAGTTCTTC.

This chain joins TRBV2 and TRBJ2-7, with TRBD1 as a possible D gene (7 bases). Trimming took off 8 bases at V and 3 bases at J, with 20 bases between the two ends. Germline lookup yields CDR1 SNHLY and CDR2 FYNNEI. There are 15 residues in the CDR3. CDR3 in DNA: TGTGCCAGCGTTCCGGGGCAGGGGGGAAACTACGAGCAGTACTTC. Amino acids: CASVPGQGGNYEQYF.

The V gene is TRBV6-5, the J gene TRBJ2-5; tentative D call: TRBD1 (6 bases). The CDR3 has 14 amino acids. V lost 7 bases, J lost 5 bases, and 17 bases lay in between. The germline V gene has CDR1 MNHEY and CDR2 SVGAGI. CDR3 residues: CASNEDKTGETQYF. The CDR3 DNA is TGTGCCAGCAACGAAGACAAAACAGGGGAGACCCAGTACTTC.

V gene TRBV28 combines with J gene TRBJ1-1; 12 nucleotides match TRBD1. The V gene end was trimmed by 4 bases and the J gene end by 6 bases; junction bases not matched to a gene: 18. Looked up from germline, CDR1 is MDHEN and CDR2 is SYDVKM. The CDR3 totals 19 residues. The CDR3 loop reads CASSWPTEPGQGALAEAFF. The CDR3 DNA follows: TGTGCCAGCAGTTGGCCAACCGAACCGGGACAGGGGGCTTTGGCTGAAGCTTTCTTT.

This chain uses TRBV2 with TRBJ1-1, with a weak D call TRBD1 (6 bases). Per the germline V gene, CDR1 is SNHLY and CDR2 is FYNNEI. This CDR3 contains 15 residues. Deletions cut 8 bases from V and 4 bases from J, with 20 bases between. CDR3 loop: CASRLLSQGSTEAFF. The DNA for the CDR3 is TGTGCCAGCCGCCTCTTATCACAGGGCTCCACTGAAGCTTTCTTT.

The chain has TRBV4-1 and TRBJ2-3; 7 bases are shared with TRBD1. The J segment lost 0 bases and the V segment lost 0 bases, leaving 3 bases of the junction unmatched. The CDR3 is 16 residues long. Germline-derived CDR1 and CDR2 are MGHRA and YSYEKL. The CDR3 region has the DNA TGCGCCAGCAGCCAAGATCCGGACAGGAGCACAGATACGCAGTATTTT. It specifies CASSQDPDRSTDTQYF.

The rearrangement uses TRBV4-1 and TRBJ1-2, with D perhaps matching TRBD1 (6 bases). The V gene's germline CDR1 is MGHRA and CDR2 YSYEKL. The CDR3 totals 15 residues. Trimming took 0 bases from V and 6 from J, leaving 14 bases between them. CDR3 region: CASSQEMFPGDGYTF. CDR3 bases: TGCGCCAGCAGCCAAGAAATGTTCCCAGGGGATGGCTACACCTTC.

Only a few counts were recorded for this clone. This chain links TRBV6-5 with TRBJ1-2, with D maybe TRBD1 (6 bases). V lost 0 bases and J 11 bases, leaving 13 bases between the germline ends. Germline values: CDR1 MNHEY, CDR2 SVGAGI. The CDR3 consists of 13 residues. The CDR3 is CASSYSTGFRYTF. The CDR3, as DNA: TGTGCCAGCAGTTACTCTACAGGGTTCCGTTACACCTTC.

The gene calls are TRBV6-5 and TRBJ2-2, with D uncertain. Germline V gene sequence: CDR1 MNHEY, CDR2 SVGAGI. The CDR3 has 13 residues. Between the trimmed V and J ends, which lost 6 bases and 1 base, there was a span of 6 bases. CDR3 residues: CASSTQNTGELFF. CDR3 coding DNA: TGTGCCAGCAGCACACAGAACACCGGGGAGCTGTTTTTT.

DNA of the CDR3: TGCGCCAGCAGCTCGAGCGGGGGTCCGTCGTCGACCCAGTACTTC. Translation gives CASSSSGGPSSTQYF. The chain carries TRBV5-1 and TRBJ2-5; 8 bases agree with TRBD2. From germline, CDR1 is SGHRS and CDR2 YFSETQ. V shed 3 bases, J shed 7 bases, and the junction held 11 bases outside the gene matches. The CDR3 contains 15 residues.

The V and J genes are TRBV6-6 and TRBJ1-3; tentatively, D is TRBD1 (6 bases). This CDR3 has 16 amino acids. V dropped 5 bases and J dropped 2 bases, with 16 bases sitting between them. Looked up from germline, CDR1 is MNHNY and CDR2 is SVGAGI (reference sequence). The CDR3 spells CASSSWQGLAGNTIYF. The CDR3 nucleotides are TGTGCCAGCAGTAGCTGGCAGGGGTTAGCTGGAAACACCATATATTTT.

This clone was seen only a few times. CDR3 residues: CASSPTGGSNYGYTF. CDR3 DNA sequence: TGTGCCAGCAGCCCCACAGGGGGCAGTAACTATGGCTACACCTTC. The chain couples TRBV3-1 (or the pseudogene TRBV3-2) to TRBJ1-2; 9 bases are shared with TRBD1. In germline, CDR1 is LGHDT, CDR2 YNNKEL (reference sequence). The CDR3 is 15 amino acids. Trimming cost V 4 bases and J 1 base; bases outside gene matches: 4.

This chain uses TRBV19 with TRBJ1-1; 7 bases are shared with TRBD1. The V gene's germline CDR1 is LNHDA and CDR2 SQIVND (reference sequence). The CDR3 runs 12 residues. V lost 6 bases, J lost 4 bases, and 2 bases stayed unmatched. The CDR3 is CASRSGGTEAFF. Written as DNA, the CDR3 is TGTGCCAGTAGATCAGGGGGCACTGAAGCTTTCTTT.

The rearrangement joins TRBV4-2 to TRBJ1-6, with a possible D match to TRBD1 (5 bases). Trimming stripped 0 bases from V and 7 bases from J, with 13 bases between. Germline V gene data show CDR1 as LGHNA and CDR2 as YNFKEQ. The CDR3 consists of 16 residues. The CDR3 protein is CASSQEFGGDNSPLHF. CDR3 nucleotide sequence: TGTGCCAGCAGCCAAGAATTTGGAGGGGACAATTCACCCCTCCACTTT.

The V and J genes are TRBV19 and TRBJ1-6; 7 nucleotides match TRBD1. This CDR3 comprises 19 residues. With V trimmed by 5 bases and J by 1 base, 14 bases remained unmatched. In germline, CDR1 is LNHDA, CDR2 SQIVND (reference sequence). CDR3 DNA sequence: TGTGCCAGTAGTCCGAGGGACAGTACCCGTGGGTCCTATAATTCACCCCTCCACTTT. Its protein product is CASSPRDSTRGSYNSPLHF.

This chain's CDR3 is CASSSRGRGHFINYGYTF. CDR3 DNA sequence: TGTGCCAGCAGCTCCAGGGGGCGAGGTCATTTCATTAACTATGGCTACACCTTC. V and J are TRBV7-2 and TRBJ1-2, with TRBD1 matching over 8 bases. V was pared by 4 bases and J by 1 base, with 14 bases of the junction left unmatched. Germline CDR1 and CDR2: SGHTA and FQGNSA. CDR3 length equals 18 residues.

The chain employs TRBV7-3 and TRBJ2-1; 7 positions agree with TRBD2. The CDR3 sequence is 16 residues long. The germline CDR1 and CDR2 sequences are SGHTA and FQGTGA. After removal of 5 bases from V and 1 base from J, the junction contained 8 bases not matched to a gene. The CDR3, as DNA: TGTGCCAGCAGCAAAGCGGGGACCGCTTCCTACAATGAGCAGTTCTTC. It translates to CASSKAGTASYNEQFF.

V gene TRBV3-1 (or the pseudogene TRBV3-2) combines with J gene TRBJ1-2; D remains ambiguous. Trimming cost V 4 bases and J 3 bases, with 15 bases left between them. This CDR3 has 15 residues. Germline loops: CDR1 LGHDT, CDR2 YNNKEL (reference sequence). The CDR3 nucleotides read TGTGCCAGCAGCCCTCACAGAGCCTGGGACTATGGCTACACCTTC. It translates to CASSPHRAWDYGYTF.

The chain links TRBV6-5 to TRBJ2-7, with D perhaps TRBD2 (6 bases). CDR3 length: 14 residues. Germline V gives CDR1 MNHEY, CDR2 SVGAGI. Trimming took off 8 bases at V and 2 bases at J, with 16 bases between the two ends. CDR3 sequence (DNA): TGTGCCAGCCAAGCGACTAGTGAGGCCTACGAGCAGTACTTC. This codes for CASQATSEAYEQYF.

The chain couples TRBV28 to TRBJ2-1; 10 nucleotides line up with TRBD1. This CDR3 comprises 17 residues. The V gene's germline CDR1 is MDHEN and CDR2 SYDVKM. V shed 5 bases, J shed 6 bases, and the junction held 13 bases outside the gene matches. This CDR3 reads CASSISPGTGVINEQFF. Written as DNA, the CDR3 is TGTGCCAGCAGTATATCACCCGGGACAGGGGTTATCAATGAGCAGTTCTTC.

The J gene is TRBJ1-5, the V gene TRBV29-1; a possible D gene is TRBD1 (6 bases). Per germline, CDR1 SQVTM and CDR2 ANQGSEA. CDR3 length: 13 residues. V was pared by 3 bases and J by 1 base, with 7 bases between. DNA of the CDR3: TGCAGCGTTGATCAGGGGAGCAATCAGCCCCAGCATTTT. Its protein product is CSVDQGSNQPQHF.

About this clone: Other DNA sequences of this sample code for an identical CDR3. The chain recombines TRBV27 with TRBJ2-1, with TRBD2 matching 11 bases. The CDR3 has 16 amino acids. The V gene's germline CDR1 is MNHEY and CDR2 SMNVEV (reference sequence). Trimming removed 5 bases from V and 1 base from J; junction bases left unmatched: 4. DNA of the CDR3: TGTGCCAGCAGTCTCTTAGCGGGGGGGTCCTACAATGAGCAGTTCTTC. Translated: CASSLLAGGSYNEQFF.

The chain joins TRBV7-9 to TRBJ2-2, with 11 bases lining up with TRBD1. From germline, CDR1 is SEHNR and CDR2 FQNEAQ (reference sequence). CDR3 length: 15 residues. J lost 6 bases, V lost 5 bases, and 5 bases had no gene match. In nucleotides, the CDR3 is TGTGCCAGCAGCCCTGGGGACAGGGGGGCCGGGGAGCTGTTTTTT. Its protein product is CASSPGDRGAGELFF.

This chain joins TRBV3-1 (or the pseudogene TRBV3-2) and TRBJ2-1, with 9 positions matching TRBD2. Germline-derived CDR1 and CDR2 are LGHDT and YNNKEL (reference sequence). The CDR3 contains 15 residues. V lost 4 bases to trimming and J lost 6 bases; unmatched junction nucleotides: 7. The CDR3 DNA follows: TGTGCCAGCAGCCCAGCGGGGGGAAGCGGCAATGAGCAGTTCTTC. Protein sequence: CASSPAGGSGNEQFF.